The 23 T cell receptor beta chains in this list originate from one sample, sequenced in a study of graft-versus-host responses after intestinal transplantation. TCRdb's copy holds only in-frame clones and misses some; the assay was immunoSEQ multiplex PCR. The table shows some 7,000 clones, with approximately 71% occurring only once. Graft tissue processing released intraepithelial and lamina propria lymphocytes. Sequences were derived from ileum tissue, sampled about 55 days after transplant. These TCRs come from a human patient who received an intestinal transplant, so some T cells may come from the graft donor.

CDR3 in DNA: TGCGCCAGCAGTCAAAAGCGGGGGGGCCTCGGCACAGATACGCAGTATTTT. Protein sequence: CASSQKRGGLGTDTQYF. The chain recombines TRBV23-1 with TRBJ2-3; 10 bases fit TRBD2. TRBV23-1 is recorded as an ORF, its role being uncertain. After removal of 2 bases from V and 1 base from J, the junction contained 6 bases not matched to a gene. This CDR3 spans 17 amino acids.

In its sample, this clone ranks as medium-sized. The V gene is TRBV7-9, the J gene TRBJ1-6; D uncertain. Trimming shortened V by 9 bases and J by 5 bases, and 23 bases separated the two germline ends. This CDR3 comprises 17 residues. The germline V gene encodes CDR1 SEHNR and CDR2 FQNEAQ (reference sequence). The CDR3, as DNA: TGTGCCAGTTACGCAGCCGACTCCGGCGGTAATAATTCACCCCTCCACTTT. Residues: CASYAADSGGNNSPLHF. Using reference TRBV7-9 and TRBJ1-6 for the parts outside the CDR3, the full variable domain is DTGVSQNPRHKITKRGQNVTFRCDPISEHNRLYWYRQTLGQGPEFLTYFQNEAQLEKSRLLSDRFSAERPKGSFSTLEIQRTEQGDSAMYLCASYAADSGGNNSPLHFGNGTRLTVT.

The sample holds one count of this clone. The CDR3 here is CAISEQGYEQYV. The DNA of the CDR3 is TGTGCCATCAGTGAGCAGGGGTACGAGCAGTACGTC. The chain recombines TRBV10-3 with TRBJ2-7; TRBD1 might be the D (6 bases). Trimming pared 2 bases from V and 4 bases from J, leaving 6 bases between. The germline V gene encodes CDR1 ENHRY and CDR2 SYGVKD. This CDR3 has 12 amino acids.

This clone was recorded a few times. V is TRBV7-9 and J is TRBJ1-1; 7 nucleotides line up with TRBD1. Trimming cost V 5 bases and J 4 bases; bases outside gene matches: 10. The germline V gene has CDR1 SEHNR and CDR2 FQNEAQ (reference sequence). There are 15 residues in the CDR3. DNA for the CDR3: TGTGCCAGCAGCAACCGCAGACAGGGTTTCACTGAAGCTTTCTTT. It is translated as CASSNRRQGFTEAFF. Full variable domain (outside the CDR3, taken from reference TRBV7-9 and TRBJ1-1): DTGVSQNPRHKITKRGQNVTFRCDPISEHNRLYWYRQTLGQGPEFLTYFQNEAQLEKSRLLSDRFSAERPKGSFSTLEIQRTEQGDSAMYLCASSNRRQGFTEAFFGQGTRLTVV.

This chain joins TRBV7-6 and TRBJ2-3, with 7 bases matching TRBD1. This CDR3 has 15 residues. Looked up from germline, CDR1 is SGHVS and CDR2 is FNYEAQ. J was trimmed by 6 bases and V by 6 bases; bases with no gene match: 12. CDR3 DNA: TGTGCCAGCAGGCTTAAGAGGGGGCTCACGGATACGCAGTATTTT. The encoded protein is CASRLKRGLTDTQYF.

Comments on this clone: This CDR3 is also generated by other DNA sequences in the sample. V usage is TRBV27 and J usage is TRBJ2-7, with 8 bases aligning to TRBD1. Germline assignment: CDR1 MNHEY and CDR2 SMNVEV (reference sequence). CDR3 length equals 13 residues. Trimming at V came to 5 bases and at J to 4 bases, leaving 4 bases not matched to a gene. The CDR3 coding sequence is TGTGCCAGCAGTCCTCGGACAGGGTACGAGCAGTACGTC. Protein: CASSPRTGYEQYV.

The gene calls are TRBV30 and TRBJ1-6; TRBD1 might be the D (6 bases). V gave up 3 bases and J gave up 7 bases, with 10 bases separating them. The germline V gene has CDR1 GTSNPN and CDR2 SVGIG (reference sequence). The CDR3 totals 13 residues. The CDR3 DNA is TGTGCCTGGAGGGACAGCAGAAATTCACCCCTCCACTTT. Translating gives CAWRDSRNSPLHF.

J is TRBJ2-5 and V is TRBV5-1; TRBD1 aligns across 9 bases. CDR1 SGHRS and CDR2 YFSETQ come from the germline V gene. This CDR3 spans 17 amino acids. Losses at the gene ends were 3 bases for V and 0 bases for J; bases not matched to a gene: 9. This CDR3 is CASSSGTGSLYQETQYF. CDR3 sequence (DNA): TGCGCCAGCAGCTCCGGGACAGGGTCACTGTACCAAGAGACCCAGTACTTC.

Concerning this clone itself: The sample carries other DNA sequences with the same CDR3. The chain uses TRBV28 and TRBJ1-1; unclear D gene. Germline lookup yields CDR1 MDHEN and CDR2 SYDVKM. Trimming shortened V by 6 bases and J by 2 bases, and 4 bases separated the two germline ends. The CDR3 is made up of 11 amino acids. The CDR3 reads CASSPNTEAFF. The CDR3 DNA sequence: TGTGCCAGCAGCCCTAACACTGAAGCTTTCTTT.

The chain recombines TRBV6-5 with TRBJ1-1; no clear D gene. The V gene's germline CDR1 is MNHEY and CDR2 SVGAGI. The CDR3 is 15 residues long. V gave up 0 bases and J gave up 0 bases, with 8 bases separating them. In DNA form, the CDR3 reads TGTGCCAGCAGTTACTCTCGTGCTATGAACACTGAAGCTTTCTTT. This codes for CASSYSRAMNTEAFF.

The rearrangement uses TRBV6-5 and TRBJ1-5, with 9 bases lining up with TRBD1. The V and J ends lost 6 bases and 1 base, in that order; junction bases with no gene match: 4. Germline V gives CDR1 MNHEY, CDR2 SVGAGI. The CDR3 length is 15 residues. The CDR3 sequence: CASSRGTGSNQPQHF. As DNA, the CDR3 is TGTGCCAGCAGCCGTGGGACAGGGAGCAATCAGCCCCAGCATTTT.

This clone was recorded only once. The DNA of the CDR3 is TGTGCCAGCAGTGTTCCCCCCGGAGGGATGAGCGAGCAGTACGTC. Translated: CASSVPPGGMSEQYV. The V gene is TRBV6-1, the J gene TRBJ2-7; D possibly corresponds to TRBD2 (6 bases). The germline CDR1 and CDR2 sequences are MNHNS and SASEGT. V gave up 4 bases and J gave up 6 bases, with 19 bases separating them. The CDR3 sequence is 15 residues long.

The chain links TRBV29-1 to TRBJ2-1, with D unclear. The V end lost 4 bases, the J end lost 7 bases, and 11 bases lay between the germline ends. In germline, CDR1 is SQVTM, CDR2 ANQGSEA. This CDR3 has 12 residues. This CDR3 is CSVAQEGNEQFF. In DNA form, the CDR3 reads TGCAGCGTTGCCCAGGAAGGAAATGAGCAGTTCTTC.

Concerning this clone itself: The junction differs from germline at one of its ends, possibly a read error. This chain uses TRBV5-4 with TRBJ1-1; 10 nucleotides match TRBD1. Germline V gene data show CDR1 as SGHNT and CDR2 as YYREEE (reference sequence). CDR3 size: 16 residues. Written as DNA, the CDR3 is TGTGCCAGCACCTTGGGACAGGGGACGGGGGAAACTGAAGCTTTCTTT. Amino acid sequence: CASTLGQGTGETEAFF.

CDR3 nucleotides: TGTGCCAGCACCCCGATCGGGGGGGAAGGATACAATGAGCAGTTCTTC. Its translation: CASTPIGGEGYNEQFF. The V and J genes are TRBV28 and TRBJ2-1; the match to TRBD2 covers 8 bases. Germline CDR1 and CDR2: MDHEN and SYDVKM. The junction had 12 bases not matched to a gene; V was cut back by 7 bases and J by 4 bases. This CDR3 has 16 amino acids.

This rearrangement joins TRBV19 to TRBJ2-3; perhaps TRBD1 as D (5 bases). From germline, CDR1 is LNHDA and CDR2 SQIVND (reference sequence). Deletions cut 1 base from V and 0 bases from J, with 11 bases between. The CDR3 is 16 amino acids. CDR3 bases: TGTGCCAGTAGTATAGTGGGGCGAACTAGCACAGATACGCAGTATTTT. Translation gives CASSIVGRTSTDTQYF.

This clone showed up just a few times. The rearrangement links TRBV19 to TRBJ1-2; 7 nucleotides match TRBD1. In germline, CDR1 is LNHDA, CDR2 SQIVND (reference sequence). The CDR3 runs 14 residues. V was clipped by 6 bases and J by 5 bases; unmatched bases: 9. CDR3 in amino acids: CASRITGVHYGYTF. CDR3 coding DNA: TGTGCCAGTAGGATCACAGGGGTTCATTATGGCTACACCTTC. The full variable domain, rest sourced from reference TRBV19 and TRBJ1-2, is DGGITQSPKYLFRKEGQNVTLSCEQNLNHDAMYWYRQDPGQGLRLIYYSQIVNDFQKGDIAEGYSVSREKKESFPLTVTSAQKNPTAFYLCASRITGVHYGYTFGSGTRLTVV.

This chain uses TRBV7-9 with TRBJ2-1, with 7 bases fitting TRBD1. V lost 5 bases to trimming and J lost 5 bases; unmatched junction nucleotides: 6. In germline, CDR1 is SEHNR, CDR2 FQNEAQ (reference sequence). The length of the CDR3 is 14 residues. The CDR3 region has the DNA TGTGCCAGCAGCATATGGGACAGAAACAATGAGCAGTTCTTC. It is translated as CASSIWDRNNEQFF.

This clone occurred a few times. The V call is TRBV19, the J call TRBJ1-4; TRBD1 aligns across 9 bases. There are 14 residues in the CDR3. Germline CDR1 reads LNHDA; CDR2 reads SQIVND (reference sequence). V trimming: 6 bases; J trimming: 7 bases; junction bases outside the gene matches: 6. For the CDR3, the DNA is TGTGCCAGTAGAGTGTTGGACAGGGGTGAAAAACTGTTTTTT. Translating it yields CASRVLDRGEKLFF.

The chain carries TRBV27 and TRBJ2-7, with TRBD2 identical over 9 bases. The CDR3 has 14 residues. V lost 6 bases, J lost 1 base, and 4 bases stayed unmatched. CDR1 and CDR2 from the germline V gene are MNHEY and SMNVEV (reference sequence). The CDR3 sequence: CASRLAGESYEQYF. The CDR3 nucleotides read TGTGCCAGCAGATTAGCGGGGGAGTCCTACGAGCAGTACTTC.

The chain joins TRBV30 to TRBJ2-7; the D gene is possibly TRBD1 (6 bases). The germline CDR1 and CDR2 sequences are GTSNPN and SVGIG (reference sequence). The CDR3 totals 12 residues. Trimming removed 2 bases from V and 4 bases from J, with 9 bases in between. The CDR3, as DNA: TGTGCCTGGAGTTCAGGGGAGTACGAGCAGTACGTC. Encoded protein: CAWSSGEYEQYV.

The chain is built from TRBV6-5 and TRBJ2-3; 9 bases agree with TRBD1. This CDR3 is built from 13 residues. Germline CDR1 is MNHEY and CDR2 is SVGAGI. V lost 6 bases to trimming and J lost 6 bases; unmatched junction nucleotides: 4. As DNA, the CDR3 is TGTGCCAGCAGCTCAGGGACAGGGGATACGCAGTATTTT. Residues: CASSSGTGDTQYF.

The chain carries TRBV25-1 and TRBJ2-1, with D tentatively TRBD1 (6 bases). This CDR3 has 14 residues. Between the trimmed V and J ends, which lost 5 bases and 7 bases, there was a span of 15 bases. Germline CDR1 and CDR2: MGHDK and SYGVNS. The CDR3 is CASSIPGAVNEQFF. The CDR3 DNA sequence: TGTGCCAGCAGTATCCCAGGGGCGGTAAATGAGCAGTTCTTC.